Below are 24 T cell receptor beta chains sequenced from a single sample in a study of shared clonotypes between healthy human individuals. The protocol was immunoSEQ multiplex PCR, while the TCRdb copy is restricted to in-frame clones and leaves out a portion. The top ten hold 0.85% to 1% of the sample, which has 850,000 to 1,100,000 clones, roughly 80% seen once. Specimen: memory CD4+ T cells from PBMCs. Subset denoted: CD45RA-negative fraction. These receptors all come from a man between 18 and 35 years old in good health. Some clones in this sample may be carry-over from other donors' samples.

This chain joins TRBV7-2 and TRBJ2-3, with unresolved D. Germline V gene lookup returns CDR1 SGHTA and CDR2 FQGNSA. The V gene lost 5 bases and the J gene lost 4 bases, with 10 bases spanning the gap. The CDR3 is 13 amino acids. CDR3 sequence: CASSTRGADTQYF. CDR3 coding DNA: TGTGCCAGCAGCACCCGAGGAGCAGATACGCAGTATTTT. Complete variable domain (other parts from reference TRBV7-2 and TRBJ2-3): GAGVSQSPSNKVTEKGKDVELRCDPISGHTALYWYRQSLGQGLEFLIYFQGNSAPDKSGLPSDRFSAERTGGSVSTLTIQRTQQEDSAVYLCASSTRGADTQYFGPGTRLTVL.

J is TRBJ1-5 and V is TRBV21-1. TRBV21-1 is marked as a pseudogene. The CDR3 runs 16 residues. This chain's CDR3 is CASMESPVNSNQPQHF. Written as DNA, the CDR3 is TGTGCCAGCATGGAAAGCCCAGTCAATAGCAATCAGCCCCAGCATTTT.

The CDR3 protein is CASSQGPRTGGVDEQYF. CDR3 DNA: TGCGCCAGCAGCCAAGGGCCTCGGACAGGGGGAGTGGACGAGCAGTACTTC. The rearrangement joins TRBV4-3 to TRBJ2-7; 10 bases are a match to TRBD1. There are 17 residues in the CDR3. Unmatched junction bases numbered 11, after V lost 1 base and J lost 5 bases. From germline, CDR1 is LGHNA and CDR2 YSLEER.

This clone has more than one count but fewer than ten. V usage is TRBV2 and J usage is TRBJ1-2; D is unresolved. V was clipped by 4 bases and J by 3 bases, with 9 bases between them. The germline CDR1 and CDR2 sequences are SNHLY and FYNNEI. The CDR3 runs to 13 residues. As DNA, the CDR3 is TGTGCCAGCAGTGGCGGCCCAGACTATGGCTACACCTTC. Translated, it gives CASSGGPDYGYTF.

V and J are TRBV5-5 and TRBJ2-7; D remains ambiguous. The V gene's germline CDR1 is SGHKS and CDR2 YYEKEE (reference sequence). The CDR3 runs 13 residues. The V end lost 3 bases, the J end lost 2 bases, and 9 bases lay between the germline ends. CDR3: CASSSAWTYEQYF. The CDR3 region has the DNA TGTGCCAGCAGCTCCGCGTGGACCTACGAGCAGTACTTC.

This clone came up once. The chain links TRBV28 to TRBJ2-6; D is undetermined. The CDR3 has 15 amino acids. V lost 5 bases, J lost 2 bases, and 10 bases lay in between. The germline V gene has CDR1 MDHEN and CDR2 SYDVKM. Written as DNA, the CDR3 is TGTGCCAGCAGTCTCGGAAAACCTGGGGCCAACGTCCTGACTTTC. Translation gives CASSLGKPGANVLTF.

The chain has TRBV29-1 and TRBJ2-7; 8 nucleotides line up with TRBD1. CDR3 size: 13 residues. The junction had 8 bases not matched to a gene; V was cut back by 4 bases and J by 6 bases. The germline CDR1 and CDR2 sequences are SQVTM and ANQGSEA. The CDR3 DNA reads as TGCAGCGTTGTAGGGTCAGGGGGCTCCGAGCAGTACTTC. It translates to CSVVGSGGSEQYF.

This clone was recorded many times. The chain has TRBV5-8 and TRBJ2-7; 9 nucleotides agree with TRBD2. The CDR3 extends over 15 amino acids. J was trimmed by 3 bases and V by 0 bases; bases with no gene match: 4. CDR1 is SGHTS, CDR2 YDEGEE, per germline. The CDR3 DNA reads TGTGCCAGCAGCTTGGGGCTAGCGGGAATCTACGAGCAGTACTTC. Amino acids: CASSLGLAGIYEQYF.

Only one count was recorded for this clone. The rearrangement uses TRBV4-2 and TRBJ1-1, with no clear D. CDR3 length: 16 residues. V lost 0 bases, J lost 2 bases, and 13 bases lay in between. Germline assignment: CDR1 LGHNA and CDR2 YNFKEQ. For the CDR3, the DNA is TGTGCCAGCAGCCAAGATCGGGTGGGAGTTAACACTGAAGCTTTCTTT. Amino acid sequence: CASSQDRVGVNTEAFF.

V and J are TRBV5-8 and TRBJ2-3; D gene uncertain. From germline, CDR1 is SGHTS and CDR2 YDEGEE. The CDR3 has 15 amino acids. Trimming took 0 bases from V and 6 from J, leaving 14 bases between them. CDR3 nucleotide sequence: TGTGCCAGCAGCTTGGATGGTGAGAGAACCGATACGCAGTATTTT. It is translated as CASSLDGERTDTQYF.

J is TRBJ1-4 and V is TRBV18; tentative D call: TRBD1 (5 bases). V lost 4 bases, J lost 4 bases, and 7 bases lay in between. Germline V gene sequence: CDR1 KGHSH, CDR2 LQKENI. The CDR3 has 13 amino acids. The CDR3 loop reads CASSQQVNEKLFF. In nucleotides, the CDR3 is TGTGCCAGCTCACAACAGGTTAATGAAAAACTGTTTTTT.

This clone was seen only once. This chain's CDR3 is CAISAPGPAIAGHEQYF. The CDR3 bases are TGTGCCATCAGTGCCCCGGGACCAGCCATAGCGGGCCACGAGCAGTACTTC. The V gene is TRBV10-3, the J gene TRBJ2-7; TRBD2 aligns across 7 bases. CDR3 length: 17 residues. V shed 4 bases and J 5 bases; nucleotides not matched to a gene: 17. Germline CDR1 and CDR2: ENHRY and SYGVKD.

This sequence joins TRBV28 and TRBJ2-1; D might be TRBD2 (5 bases). Between the trimmed V and J ends, which lost 5 bases and 7 bases, there was a span of 15 bases. Per the germline V gene, CDR1 is MDHEN and CDR2 is SYDVKM. There are 14 residues in the CDR3. As DNA, the CDR3 is TGTGCCAGCAGTACCCCCGGGGATCTGAATGAGCAGTTCTTC. This gives the protein CASSTPGDLNEQFF. Supplemented by reference TRBV28 and TRBJ2-1, the full variable domain reads DVKVTQSSRYLVKRTGEKVFLECVQDMDHENMFWYRQDPGLGLRLIYFSYDVKMKEKGDIPEGYSVSREKKERFSLILESASTNQTSMYLCASSTPGDLNEQFFGPGTRLTVL.

The chain carries TRBV28 and TRBJ1-1, with D hard to call. V lost 6 bases and J 4 bases, leaving 18 bases between the germline ends. Germline V lookup: CDR1 MDHEN, CDR2 SYDVKM. The CDR3 runs to 15 residues. The CDR3 reads CASSPTEGVGTEAFF. DNA of the CDR3: TGTGCCAGCAGCCCCACCGAAGGAGTGGGCACTGAAGCTTTCTTT.

The gene calls are TRBV25-1 and TRBJ1-4, with a tentative D call TRBD1 (6 bases). CDR1 is MGHDK and CDR2 is SYGVNS in the germline V gene. The V gene lost 3 bases and the J gene lost 7 bases, with 12 bases spanning the gap. The CDR3 is 14 residues long. CDR3 DNA sequence: TGTGCCAGCAGTGACACAGGGAAAGGTGAAAAACTGTTTTTT. Translating gives CASSDTGKGEKLFF. Full variable domain (remainder filled in from reference TRBV25-1 and TRBJ1-4): EADIYQTPRYLVIGTGKKITLECSQTMGHDKMYWYQQDPGMELHLIHYSYGVNSTEKGDLSSESTVSRIRTEHFPLTLESARPSHTSQYLCASSDTGKGEKLFFGSGTQLSVL.

The CDR3, as DNA: TGTGCCAGCAGCCGGGTCGGCAGGGGGACCTACGAGCAGTACTTC. Translating it yields CASSRVGRGTYEQYF. This chain joins TRBV5-6 and TRBJ2-7; TRBD1 aligns across 7 bases. This CDR3 spans 15 amino acids. V trimming: 4 bases; J trimming: 2 bases; junction bases outside the gene matches: 9. Germline V gene sequence: CDR1 SGHDT, CDR2 YYEEEE.

This chain uses TRBV9 with TRBJ2-3; 9 bases are shared with TRBD1. V dropped 0 bases and J dropped 2; count of bases not matched to a gene: 4. Germline V gene sequence: CDR1 SGDLS, CDR2 YYNGEE. This CDR3 has 16 residues. This CDR3 is CASSVDGTGYTDTQYF. The CDR3 coding sequence is TGTGCCAGCAGCGTAGATGGGACAGGGTACACAGATACGCAGTATTTT.

This clone was seen more than once but under ten times. CDR3 coding DNA: TGTGCCAGCAGTGACGACATCGGGGAGCTGTTTTTT. This gives the protein CASSDDIGELFF. The chain employs TRBV2 and TRBJ2-2; D unresolved. Germline loops: CDR1 SNHLY, CDR2 FYNNEI. The ends were cut back, 3 bases at V and 7 bases at J, with 6 bases in the middle. The CDR3 runs 12 residues. Variable domain in full (rest from reference TRBV2 and TRBJ2-2): EPEVTQTPSHQVTQMGQEVILRCVPISNHLYFYWYRQILGQKVEFLVSFYNNEISEKSEIFDDQFSVERPDGSNFTLKIRSTKLEDSAMYFCASSDDIGELFFGEGSRLTVL.

V and J are TRBV28 and TRBJ2-5; 10 nucleotides align to TRBD2. The DNA matches TRBJ2-7 better at its end, which makes the J call doubtful. Germline V gives CDR1 MDHEN, CDR2 SYDVKM. The CDR3 totals 14 residues. The CDR3 sequence is CASITSGKGYEQYF. The CDR3 region has the DNA TGTGCCAGCATTACTAGCGGGAAAGGCTACGAGCAGTACTTC.

V gene TRBV21-1 combines with J gene TRBJ1-1. TRBV21-1 is a pseudogene. CDR3 length: 18 residues. CDR3 nucleotides: TGTGCCAGCAGCAAATGTCGGCAGTCGGGCAATGAGGGCACTGAAGCTTTCTTT. The encoded protein is CASSKCRQSGNEGTEAFF.

The J gene is TRBJ2-1, the V gene TRBV30, with 8 bases lining up with TRBD1. CDR1 and CDR2 from the germline V gene are GTSNPN and SVGIG (reference sequence). The CDR3 is 15 residues long. The V segment lost 7 bases and the J segment 4 bases; nucleotides outside the gene matches: 12. The CDR3 DNA is TGTGCCTTTACTCAGGGGGCGGCTTCGTACAATGAGCAGTTCTTC. Translating gives CAFTQGAASYNEQFF. Based on the CDR3 plus reference TRBV30 and TRBJ2-1, the full variable domain is SQTIHQWPATLVQPVGSPLSLECTVEGTSNPNLYWYRQAAGRGLQLLFYSVGIGQISSEVPQNLSASRPQDRQFILSSKKLLLSDSGFYLCAFTQGAASYNEQFFGPGTRLTVL.

V and J are TRBV11-1 and TRBJ2-3; weak D call: TRBD2 (5 bases). V was shortened by 4 bases and J by 9 bases, with 20 bases between the two germline ends. This CDR3 has 15 amino acids. Germline loops: CDR1 SGHAT, CDR2 FQDESV (reference sequence). This chain's CDR3 is CASSSWWAEDQTQYF. The CDR3 bases are TGTGCCAGCAGCTCGTGGTGGGCGGAGGATCAAACGCAGTATTTT.

The gene calls are TRBV7-6 and TRBJ2-5, with unresolved D. Germline CDR1 reads SGHVS; CDR2 reads FNYEAQ. There are 14 residues in the CDR3. V was shortened by 3 bases and J by 1 base, with 9 bases between the two germline ends. CDR3 protein: CASSLMSIQETQYF. The CDR3 coding sequence is TGTGCCAGCAGCTTGATGTCCATCCAAGAGACCCAGTACTTC.

A single count supports this clone. The chain employs TRBV5-6 and TRBJ1-4; TRBD1 agrees at 7 bases. The V segment lost 1 base and the J segment 7 bases; nucleotides outside the gene matches: 7. The CDR3 loop spans 15 amino acids. Germline CDR1 reads SGHDT; CDR2 reads YYEEEE. Here the CDR3 DNA reads TGTGCCAGCAGCTTGCTGGCAGGGGGGGTTGAAAAACTGTTTTTT. The encoded protein is CASSLLAGGVEKLFF.